The present entry profiles one T cell receptor (beta chain) with its context. Its antigen is unknown. Semi-nested PCR with Nested Universal Primer A followed constant-region reverse priming of full-length variable regions. TCRdb reanalysed the 5' RACE reads using MiXCR and keeps one entry per CDR3 protein. Among approximately 47,000 distinct CDR3 sequences, about 28% were seen once, and the ten largest hold approximately 2.3%. Study findings and constraints: Tumor memory CD4+ T cell TCR gene usage was found to cluster with blood and lymph node memory CD4+ cells and with lymph node naive CD4+ cells. Tumor Tregs overlapped most with tumor, then blood, naive CD4+ cells.

Naive CD4+ T cells were purified with Tregs depleted by CD25. This CDR3 region has 13 residues. The ends were cut back, 8 bases at V and 11 bases at J, with 21 bases in the middle. The TCR was taken from a female donor with breast cancer. Sequences were obtained from naive CD4+ T cells sorted from blood. Subset: naive CD4+ T cells, CD4+CD45RA+CD25-. V and J are TRBV12-3 or TRBV12-4 and TRBJ1-1, with a weak D call TRBD1 (6 bases). The CDR3 region is CASCSRDISLAFF. For the CDR3, the DNA is TGTGCCAGCTGCTCCCGGGACATATCTCTTGCTTTCTTT.